The T cell receptor beta chain described here comes from a study of Tregs in tolerant kidney transplant recipients. Study context: Recipients received nonmyeloablative bone marrow transplants from related graft donors, with transient mixed chimerism. Study observations and caveats: Validation in larger populations is needed because few patients were studied.

Assay used: immunoSEQ multiplex PCR; TCRdb lists only in-frame clones, some missing. This sample has about 100,000 clones, with almost 90% found just once. The V gene's germline CDR1 is SGHTA and CDR2 FQGNSA. V shed 1 base and J 8 bases; nucleotides not matched to a gene: 10. The CDR3 runs to 16 residues. In regard to this clone: No antigen is known for it.

CD4+CD25+CD127- Tregs, CD4+CD25- non-Tregs, CD4 and CD8 cells were sorted. The V gene is TRBV7-2, the J gene TRBJ1-2; 10 bases are shared with TRBD1. This TCR was recovered from a human donor who received a combined kidney and bone marrow transplant. The specimen was CD4+ T cells from blood, collected before the transplant. CDR3 residues: CASSLGQGAIDGGYTF. The CDR3 nucleotides read TGTGCCAGCAGCTTAGGACAGGGGGCAATAGATGGAGGCTACACCTTC.